This TCR beta chain stems from a study of regulatory T cells in long-lasting Graves disease. The germline V and J ends were trimmed by 3 bases and 6 bases, with 12 bases remaining between them. Germline-derived CDR1 and CDR2 are MDHEN and SYDVKM. The CDR3 covers 13 residues. Study-wide points: Newly diagnosed Graves' patients had higher TCR diversity than persistent ones.

This clonotype was seen many times. Antigen specificity is unknown. The authors built TCR beta libraries using iRepertoire HTBI primers and Arm-PCR of CDR3 regions. TCRdb independently ran MiXCR on the multiplex PCR reads; one entry per CDR3 protein. The sample contains 600,000 to 650,000 distinct CDR3 sequences, around 17% of which appear only once. The time point was: newly diagnosed GD, antithyroid drugs for less than 3 months. The TCR library used RNA extracted from PBMCs. These data were likewise used in another study, on T cells in Graves' hyperthyroidism and ophthalmopathy. That study reports: The model predicted ophthalmopathy a median around six months before onset.

This sequence was found in a woman younger than 45 with Graves disease. This chain connects TRBV28 to TRBJ2-7; TRBD2 might be the D (5 bases). The sample was peripheral blood mononuclear cells (PBMCs), taken at new diagnosis, from a patient treated with antithyroid drugs. The CDR3: CASSLSGMGEQYF. Here the CDR3 DNA reads TGTGCCAGCAGTTTGAGCGGTATGGGCGAGCAGTACTTC.